This record looks at one T cell receptor beta chain sequence and its context. Some clones are missing from TCRdb's copy, which holds only in-frame ones; the method was immunoSEQ multiplex PCR. The sample carries roughly 250,000 clones, 70% to 85% recorded once. These data belong to a study of blood T cell repertoires in COVID-19. This TCR was sampled from a woman at least 80 years old with active or convalescent COVID-19. The specimen was peripheral blood.

CDR3 bases: TGTGCCAGCAGCCTAGGGACGGGAGCTGAAAAACTGTTTTTT. Amino acids: CASSLGTGAEKLFF. The rearrangement joins TRBV27 to TRBJ1-4, with D perhaps matching TRBD1 (5 bases). CDR3 length: 14 residues. V lost 6 bases, J lost 7 bases, and 15 bases lay in between. CDR1 and CDR2 (germline): MNHEY, SMNVEV (reference sequence). Supplemented by reference TRBV27 and TRBJ1-4, the full variable domain reads EAQVTQNPRYLITVTGKKLTVTCSQNMNHEYMSWYRQDPGLGLRQIYYSMNVEVTDKGDVPEGYKVSRKEKRNFPLILESPSPNQTSLYFCASSLGTGAEKLFFGSGTQLSVL.